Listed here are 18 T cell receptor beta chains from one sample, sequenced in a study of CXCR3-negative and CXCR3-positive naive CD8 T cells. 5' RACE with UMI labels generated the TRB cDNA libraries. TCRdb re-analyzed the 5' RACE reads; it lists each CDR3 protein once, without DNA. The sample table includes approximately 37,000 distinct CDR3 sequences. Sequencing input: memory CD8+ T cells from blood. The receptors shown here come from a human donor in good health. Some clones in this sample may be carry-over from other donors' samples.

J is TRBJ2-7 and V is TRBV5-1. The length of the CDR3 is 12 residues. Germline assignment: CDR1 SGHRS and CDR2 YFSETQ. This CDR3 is CASSLTSYEQYF.

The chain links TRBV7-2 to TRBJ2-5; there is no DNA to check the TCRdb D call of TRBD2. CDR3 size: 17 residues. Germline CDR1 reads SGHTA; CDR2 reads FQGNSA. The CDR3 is CASSLATRLAHQETQYF.

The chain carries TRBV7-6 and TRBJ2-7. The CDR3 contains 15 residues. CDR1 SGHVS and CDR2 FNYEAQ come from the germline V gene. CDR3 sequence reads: CASSYQPGTPHEQYF.

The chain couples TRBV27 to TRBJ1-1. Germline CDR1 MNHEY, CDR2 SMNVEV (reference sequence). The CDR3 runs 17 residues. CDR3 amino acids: CASSFYGATAADTEAFF.

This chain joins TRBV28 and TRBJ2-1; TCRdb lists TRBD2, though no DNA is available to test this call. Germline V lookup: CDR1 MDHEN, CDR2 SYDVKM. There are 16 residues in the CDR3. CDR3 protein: CASSLWGTSGSDEQFF.

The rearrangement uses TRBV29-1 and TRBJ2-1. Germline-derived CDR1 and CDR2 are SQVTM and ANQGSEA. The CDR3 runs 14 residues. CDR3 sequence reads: CSVAEPTGFNEQFF.

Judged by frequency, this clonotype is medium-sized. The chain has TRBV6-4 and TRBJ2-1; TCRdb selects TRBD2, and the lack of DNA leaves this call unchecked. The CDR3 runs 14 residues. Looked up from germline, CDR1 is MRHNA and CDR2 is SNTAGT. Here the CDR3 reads CASSVSSEYNEQFF.

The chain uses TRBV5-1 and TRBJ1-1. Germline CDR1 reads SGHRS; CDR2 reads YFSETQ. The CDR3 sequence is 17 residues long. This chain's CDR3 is CASSLVSAGGMNTEAFF.

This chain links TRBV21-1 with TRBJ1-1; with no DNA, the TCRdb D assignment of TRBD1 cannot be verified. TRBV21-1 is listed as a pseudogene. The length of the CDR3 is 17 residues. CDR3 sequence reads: CASPTGTGRGENTEAFF.

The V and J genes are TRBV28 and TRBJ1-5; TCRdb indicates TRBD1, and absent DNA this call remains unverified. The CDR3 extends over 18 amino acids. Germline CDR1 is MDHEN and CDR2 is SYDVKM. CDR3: CASSQSSNTGSGNQPQHF.

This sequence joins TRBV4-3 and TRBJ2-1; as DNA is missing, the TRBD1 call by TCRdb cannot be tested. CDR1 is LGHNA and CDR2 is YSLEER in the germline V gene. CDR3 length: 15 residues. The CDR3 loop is CASSAGQTDYNEQFF.

CDR3 sequence reads: CSVVRTSGYYTDTQYF. The chain is built from TRBV29-1 and TRBJ2-3; the TCRdb call, TRBD2, lacks DNA for checking. This CDR3 is built from 16 residues. Germline V gene sequence: CDR1 SQVTM, CDR2 ANQGSEA.

CDR3 loop: CATSSAQSGSSYNEQFF. The V gene is TRBV15, the J gene TRBJ2-1; no DNA is available, so the TRBD2 call from TCRdb remains unchecked. Germline assignment: CDR1 LNHNV and CDR2 YYDKDF (reference sequence). The CDR3 sequence is 17 residues long.

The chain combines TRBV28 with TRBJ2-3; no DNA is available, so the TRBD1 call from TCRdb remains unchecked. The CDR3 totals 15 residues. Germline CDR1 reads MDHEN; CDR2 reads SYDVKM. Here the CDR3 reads CASSRPGETRDTQYF.

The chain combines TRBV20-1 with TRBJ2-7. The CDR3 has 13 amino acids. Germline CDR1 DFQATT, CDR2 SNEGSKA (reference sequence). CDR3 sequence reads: CSARPRTHYEQYF.

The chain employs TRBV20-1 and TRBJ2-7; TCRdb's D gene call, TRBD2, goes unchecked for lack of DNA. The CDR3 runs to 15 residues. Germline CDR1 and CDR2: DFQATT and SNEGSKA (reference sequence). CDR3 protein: CSARGRGDLMSEQYF.

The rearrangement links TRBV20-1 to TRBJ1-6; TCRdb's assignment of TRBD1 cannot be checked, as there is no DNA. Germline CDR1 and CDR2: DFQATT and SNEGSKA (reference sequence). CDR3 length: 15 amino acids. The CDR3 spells CSARSDRADNSPLHF.

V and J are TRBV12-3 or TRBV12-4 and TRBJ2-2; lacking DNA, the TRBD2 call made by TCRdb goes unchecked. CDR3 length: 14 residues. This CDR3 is CASSRREGTGELFF.